The 7 T cell receptor beta chains given below trace back to one sample, sequenced in a study of regulatory T cells in long-lasting Graves disease. This sample's time point: persistent/refractory GD, antithyroid drugs over 5 years with positive TRAb. Following extraction of RNA from PBMCs, that RNA was used to make the TCR library. Through Arm-PCR of CDR3 regions and iRepertoire HTBI primers, TCR beta libraries were built. TCRdb re-analysed the multiplex PCR reads in MiXCR, keeping a single row per CDR3 protein. The sample has roughly 430,000 distinct CDR3 sequences; 21% are singletons. The input for sequencing was peripheral blood mononuclear cells (PBMCs), taken when the disease was refractory, from a patient treated with antithyroid drugs. The receptors were sampled from a female donor with Graves disease.

A few counts support this clonotype. The chain employs TRBV27 and TRBJ2-1; TRBD2 matches at 12 bases. CDR1 is MNHEY and CDR2 is SMNVEV in the germline V gene (reference sequence). The V gene end was trimmed by 2 bases and the J gene end by 11 bases; junction bases not matched to a gene: 10. The CDR3 covers 16 residues. The CDR3: CASSLLAGGPWNKQFF. DNA of the CDR3: TGTGCCAGCAGTTTACTAGCGGGAGGGCCTTGGAATAAGCAGTTCTTC.

A remark on this clonotype: Relative to the germline gene, one junction end is altered; a read error may explain this. This chain uses TRBV6-5 with TRBJ1-2; weak D call: TRBD1 (6 bases). The length of the CDR3 is 16 residues. Germline lookup yields CDR1 MNHEY and CDR2 SVGAGI. The DNA for the CDR3 is TGTACCAGCAGTTACTTACCAAGGGGGGCTAACTATGGCTACACCTTC. It codes for CTSSYLPRGANYGYTF.

The chain joins TRBV20-1 to TRBJ2-1; TRBD2 aligns across 9 bases. The CDR3 is made up of 17 amino acids. With 1 base clipped from V and 2 bases from J, the junction kept 9 bases outside the gene matches. In germline, CDR1 is DFQATT, CDR2 SNEGSKA (reference sequence). CDR3 DNA: TGCAGTGCTAGAGGGGACCTAGCGGGGCAACCCTACAATGAGCAGTTCTTC. Translating gives CSARGDLAGQPYNEQFF.

Only one count was recorded for this clonotype. V is TRBV28 and J is TRBJ2-3; D unresolved. This CDR3 has 15 amino acids. Germline lookup yields CDR1 MDHEN and CDR2 SYDVKM. Between the trimmed V and J ends, which lost 4 bases and 5 bases, there was a span of 16 bases. CDR3 protein: CASSYDRPLGDTQYF. The CDR3 coding sequence is TGTGCCAGCAGTTATGACCGGCCCTTGGGAGATACGCAGTATTTT. Filled out from reference TRBV28 and TRBJ2-3, the complete variable domain reads DVKVTQSSRYLVKRTGEKVFLECVQDMDHENMFWYRQDPGLGLRLIYFSYDVKMKEKGDIPEGYSVSREKKERFSLILESASTNQTSMYLCASSYDRPLGDTQYFGPGTRLTVL.

This clonotype came up many times. V is TRBV12-3 or TRBV12-4 and J is TRBJ2-7; D perhaps matches TRBD2 (7 bases). V was clipped by 6 bases and J by 5 bases, with 17 bases between them. CDR3 length: 14 amino acids. The CDR3 nucleotides are TGTGCCAGCAGACGGGAGGACAGCTTCCACGAGCAGTACTTC. Translated, it gives CASRREDSFHEQYF.

The sample holds many counts of this clonotype. The chain links TRBV20-1 to TRBJ2-7, with D perhaps being TRBD1 or TRBD2 (5 bases each). CDR1 and CDR2 from the germline V gene are DFQATT and SNEGSKA (reference sequence). The V and J ends lost 1 base and 0 bases respectively, with 13 bases between them. This CDR3 has 15 residues. CDR3 sequence reads: CSARAGLRSSYEQYF. The CDR3 DNA reads as TGCAGTGCTAGAGCGGGGCTCAGGAGCTCCTACGAGCAGTACTTC.

This clonotype appeared a few times. The CDR3 protein is CASSLGAGLAGGYEQYF. The DNA for the CDR3 is TGCGCCAGCAGCTTGGGTGCAGGACTAGCGGGAGGGTACGAGCAGTACTTC. The V gene is TRBV5-1, the J gene TRBJ2-7; 15 positions agree with TRBD2. CDR1 and CDR2 from the germline V gene are SGHRS and YFSETQ. This CDR3 is 17 amino acids long. V gave up 0 bases and J gave up 4 bases; unmatched junction bases: 5.